The present T cell receptor (beta chain) was sequenced within a study of shared clonotypes between healthy human individuals (dated by TCRdb to about 2020). Looking at the study overall: The cohort comprised a couple of women and a few men aged 18 to 49 years. For each donor, CD4 naive and CD4 memory were each run on three plates, CD8 naive on two plates, and CD8 memory on one plate. Blood TCR repertoires of five healthy adults were deeply sequenced to estimate repertoire size and the extent of clonotype sharing between individuals. To increase sequencing depth and limit assay-specific biases, TCR repertoire library preparation and sequencing were carried out by different laboratories using diverse techniques. Leukapheresis yielded between about 0.85 and 10 billion PBMCs per donor. Beyond this particular receptor, the publication reports: Around 5.4% of naive CD4, 3.5% of naive CD8, about 2.1% of memory CD4, and over 0.35% of memory CD8 clonotypes were shared across a few donors. Larger estimated clonotype richness was generally found for naive subsets than for memory subsets. Pairwise subsampling led to the expectation that sequencing depth would affect the degree of clonotype sharing among donors. The small number of donors limited the genetic and exposure-history diversity represented. Clonotypes shared by all four sorted-subset donors showed higher generation probabilities than non-shared clonotypes. Sampling was limited to blood, and TCR repertoires in tissue likely differ from TCR repertoires in blood. Rarefaction of sorted-subset datasets indicated incomplete sequencing despite the large sequencing depth.

On this clone: The clone's antigen remains unknown. The input lacks base qualities; no much larger clone sits a single base away.

From the cysteine up to the phenylalanine, the CDR3 has a length of 12 residues. The kept DNA is CDR3 alone, 36 bases in frame from the first base. Trimming at the junction amounts to 5 bases on V and 6 bases on J, and the germline ends lie 11 bases apart. CDR1 and CDR2, per the germline V gene, are SGHAT and FQNNGV. Healthy HIV-negative adults with no recently reported acute infections or vaccinations were included as donors. All donors were Caucasian adults living in Nashville, Tennessee, USA. CD4+ T cells were enriched by magnetic negative selection, after which naive cells were positively selected on CD45RA and the negative fraction was taken as the memory subset. Blood was obtained by leukapheresis, after which PBMCs were separated by Ficoll-Histopaque density gradient centrifugation and cryopreserved in liquid nitrogen vapor phase. Purity and quantity of every magnetically sorted T cell population were checked by analytical flow cytometry. Genomic DNA was isolated from each sorted fraction and quantified by UV absorbance on a Nanodrop 2000c.

TCR CDR3 regions were amplified from genomic DNA by multiplex PCR using the deep immunoSEQ assay. For each cell subset, the extracted genomic DNA was distributed evenly across all wells of several immunoSEQ 96-well plates, and each plate served as one replicate. Each replicate PCR for sorted subsets received 150 to 250 ng genomic DNA, equal to 28,000 or so T cell genomes. The purified libraries were quantified using a Qubit 3.0 fluorometer, sized with a Bioanalyzer 2100, and then quantified again using the KAPA Library Quantification kit. Every immunoSEQ 96-well plate was sequenced on a separate single-read 150-cycle Illumina NextSeq 550 flow cell. Turning to the authors' computational methods: The immunoSEQ output contained only junctional sequences without quality scores, so filtering could not match that applied to full-length reads. Sequences were annotated with PyIR, a Python wrapper for IgBLAST v1.9, and V/J genes and CDR3 were assigned using IMGT germline references. Reads with weak V/J assignments (E-value above 1e-6), missing CDR3, stop codons, out-of-frame junctions, or ambiguous translated residues were removed. V3J clonotypes were defined as sequences sharing the same inferred V gene, J gene, and CDR3 amino acid sequence. To compute the percentage overlap between repertoires, the number of shared unique clonotypes was divided by the size of the smaller repertoire. RTK rarefaction, the Chao1 estimator, and Recon v2.1 estimates of unobserved clonotypes were used to assess repertoire richness. OLGA was used to compute generation probabilities for all TCRbeta clonotypes that the gDNA method yielded from a handful of donors. The source is immuneACCESS, and TCRdb retained only in-frame sequences with V and J called. Part of the clones is not carried over; for the studies checked, unresolved V genes explain less than half of this, and the remainder is unexplained. V, J and clone size derive from that table, while D and trimming were established from the DNA sequence. The sample includes about 1.5 million clones, with around 98% observed a single time. Clones ranked in the top ten supply about 0.42% of the sample.

This TCR was recovered from a man aged 25 to 40 in good health. Sequenced: naive CD4+ T cells sorted from blood. The cell subset or site label here, explained by the study, means: CD45RA+ positively selected. This receptor chain uses TRBV11-2 and TRBJ2-7, with no D gene named confidently. The CDR3: CASSPHVGEQYF. The bases are TGTGCCAGCAGCCCACACGTCGGCGAGCAGTACTTC.